This T cell receptor (beta chain) was sequenced for a study of tumor and adjacent non-tumor tissue in lung cancer. Study-wide background: There were roughly 11 adenocarcinoma, a couple of squamous cell carcinoma and 1 small cell lung cancer cases.

J gave up 6 bases and V 5 bases, and 8 bases lay outside the gene matches. The CDR3 covers 13 residues. Germline CDR1 and CDR2: SQVTM and ANQGSEA. The library came from three nested PCR rounds adapted from ARM-PCR protocols. TCRdb re-called the multiplex PCR reads with MiXCR, one entry per CDR3 protein. The data contain about 75,000 distinct CDR3 sequences, more than 60% of them singletons. This sample's RNA came from whole unsorted tissue. Sample: lung tumor tissue. The sequence derives from a woman between 45 and 60 years old with non-small cell lung cancer. The V and J genes are TRBV29-1 and TRBJ2-7; 9 bases match TRBD2. The DNA for the CDR3 is TGCAGCGTTACAGGGACTAGCCCCCGCGAGCAGTACTTC. It encodes CSVTGTSPREQYF.